These 32 T cell receptor beta chains share one sample of origin, sequenced in a study of blood T cell repertoires in COVID-19 (dated by TCRdb to about 2020). Libraries were prepared through the immunoSEQ multiplex PCR assay. TCRdb limited this immuneACCESS table to in-frame rearrangements with V and J called. A share of clones is missing; checked studies link under half to unresolved V genes, and the rest is unexplained. In this sample the table shows over 80,000 clones, 65% to 85% of which occur a single time. About 17% of the sample comes from the top ten. Sequencing was carried out using peripheral blood. The receptors originated from a woman aged 55 to 70 with acute or convalescent COVID-19.

In this sample, this clone turned up a few times. The chain joins TRBV11-3 to TRBJ2-7; perhaps TRBD2 as D (8 bases). The CDR3 is 14 residues long. The ends were cut back, 5 bases at V and 5 bases at J, with 16 bases in the middle. Germline V gives CDR1 SGHNT, CDR2 YENEEA. CDR3 sequence (DNA): TGTGCCAGCAGCCCCCGGGAGGGGGCGCACGAGCAGTACTTC. This codes for CASSPREGAHEQYF.

This clone was picked up one time. The V call is TRBV11-3, the J call TRBJ2-7, with 13 bases aligning to TRBD2. The V and J ends lost 4 bases and 6 bases, in that order; junction bases with no gene match: 6. CDR3 length: 15 residues. The germline V gene has CDR1 SGHNT and CDR2 YENEEA. The CDR3 sequence is CASSSGTSGKAEQYF. The CDR3 coding sequence is TGTGCCAGCAGCTCCGGGACTAGCGGGAAGGCCGAGCAGTACTTC.

This sequence joins TRBV7-2 and TRBJ2-1, with 9 bases that match TRBD2. CDR3 size: 15 residues. Trimming removed 1 base from V and 2 bases from J; junction bases left unmatched: 0. Germline CDR1 reads SGHTA; CDR2 reads FQGNSA. The CDR3 reads CASSLGLAAYNEQFF. The CDR3 DNA is TGTGCCAGCAGCTTAGGACTAGCGGCCTACAATGAGCAGTTCTTC.

The J gene is TRBJ2-3, the V gene TRBV5-1, with 7 bases matching TRBD2. V lost 7 bases to trimming and J lost 2 bases; unmatched junction nucleotides: 7. There are 14 residues in the CDR3. CDR1 and CDR2 from the germline V gene are SGHRS and YFSETQ. The chain's CDR3 is CASGRGGYTDTQYF. CDR3 DNA: TGCGCCAGCGGGAGGGGCGGATACACAGATACGCAGTATTTT.

This clone was counted only a few times. The genes are TRBV5-1 and TRBJ1-1; D unclear. V shed 4 bases and J shed 0 bases, with 10 bases lying between them. The CDR3 runs 14 residues. The V gene's germline CDR1 is SGHRS and CDR2 YFSETQ. The CDR3 coding sequence is TGCGCCAGCAGCCTCACAGCTTTGAACACTGAAGCTTTCTTT. Translating gives CASSLTALNTEAFF.

The chain joins TRBV4-2 to TRBJ2-2, with 11 bases that match TRBD2. Germline CDR1 is LGHNA and CDR2 is YNFKEQ. Unmatched junction bases numbered 3, after V lost 0 bases and J lost 6 bases. This CDR3 has 16 residues. This CDR3 is CASSQEASGGPGELFF. CDR3 nucleotides: TGTGCCAGCAGCCAAGAGGCTAGCGGGGGGCCCGGGGAGCTGTTTTTT.

The chain carries TRBV7-2 and TRBJ1-2; no clear D. V was shortened by 8 bases and J by 4 bases, with 11 bases between the two germline ends. The CDR3 has 12 residues. Looked up from germline, CDR1 is SGHTA and CDR2 is FQGNSA. CDR3 sequence reads: CASVMLSYGYTF. For the CDR3, the DNA is TGTGCCAGCGTTATGCTGAGCTATGGCTACACCTTC. Based on the CDR3 plus reference TRBV7-2 and TRBJ1-2, the full variable domain is GAGVSQSPSNKVTEKGKDVELRCDPISGHTALYWYRQSLGQGLEFLIYFQGNSAPDKSGLPSDRFSAERTGGSVSTLTIQRTQQEDSAVYLCASVMLSYGYTFGSGTRLTVV.

The J gene is TRBJ2-2, the V gene TRBV11-1, with D tentatively TRBD1 (6 bases). Germline CDR1 and CDR2: SGHAT and FQDESV (reference sequence). The CDR3 has 16 residues. V shed 8 bases and J shed 4 bases, with 20 bases lying between them. CDR3 sequence: CASARLAGVGTGELFF. CDR3 nucleotide sequence: TGTGCCAGCGCCAGACTGGCAGGGGTAGGCACCGGGGAGCTGTTTTTT.

This chain joins TRBV11-1 and TRBJ2-1, with D hard to call. V lost 1 base, J lost 8 bases, and 12 bases lay in between. This CDR3 contains 14 residues. Germline CDR1 is SGHAT and CDR2 is FQDESV (reference sequence). CDR3 sequence (DNA): TGTGCCAGCAGCTTAGATCTACAGAACGATGAGCAGTTCTTC. Translating it yields CASSLDLQNDEQFF.

This clone was recorded a few times. The chain uses TRBV9 and TRBJ1-2, with 10 bases lining up with TRBD1. The CDR3 spans 16 residues. Trimming took 4 bases from V and 4 from J; bases not matched to a gene: 10. Germline-derived CDR1 and CDR2 are SGDLS and YYNGEE. The CDR3 protein is CASSKVGQGVSYGYTF. The CDR3 DNA is TGTGCCAGCAGCAAAGTAGGACAGGGGGTGTCCTATGGCTACACCTTC.

V usage is TRBV7-8 and J usage is TRBJ2-1; 9 bases align to TRBD1. J gave up 10 bases and V 4 bases, and 5 bases lay outside the gene matches. This CDR3 comprises 13 residues. Germline V gene data show CDR1 as SGHVS and CDR2 as FQNEAQ. In DNA, the CDR3 is TGTGCCAGCAGCTGGACAGGGGATGGGGAGCAGTTCTTC. This codes for CASSWTGDGEQFF.

The chain has TRBV19 and TRBJ1-1; D is unresolved. The CDR3 contains 14 residues. V lost 6 bases and J lost 3, with 14 bases in between. Germline V gives CDR1 LNHDA, CDR2 SQIVND (reference sequence). The CDR3 bases are TGTGCCAGTAGGTGGTTAGTGAGAGACACTGAAGCTTTCTTT. It yields the protein CASRWLVRDTEAFF.

The chain employs TRBV6-2 or TRBV6-3 and TRBJ1-1; tentative D call: TRBD1 (6 bases). There are 15 residues in the CDR3. Trimming stripped 5 bases from V and 1 base from J, with 14 bases between. Germline V lookup: CDR1 MNHEY, CDR2 SVGEGT. CDR3 residues: CASSNEGGKNTEAFF. CDR3 in DNA: TGTGCCAGCAGTAACGAAGGGGGAAAGAACACTGAAGCTTTCTTT.

V usage is TRBV25-1 and J usage is TRBJ1-5, with 9 bases identical to TRBD1. The ends lost 4 bases at V and 5 bases at J; junction bases unmatched: 9. The CDR3 contains 16 residues. Per germline, CDR1 MGHDK and CDR2 SYGVNS. CDR3 DNA: TGTGCCAGCAGTGCACAGCCGGGACAGGGAGATCAGCCCCAGCATTTT. Translated: CASSAQPGQGDQPQHF.

The CDR3, as DNA: TGTGCCAGCAGCCAAGAAACTAGGTCGGAGACCCAGTACTTC. Protein product: CASSQETRSETQYF. The chain uses TRBV3-1 (or the pseudogene TRBV3-2) and TRBJ2-5, with D possibly TRBD2 on 5 matching bases. V lost 0 bases and J lost 5, with 10 bases in between. The CDR3 has 14 residues. CDR1 is LGHDT and CDR2 is YNNKEL in the germline V gene (reference sequence).

A word on this clone: Other nucleotide sequences in the sample specify the same CDR3. The CDR3 DNA reads as TGTGCCAGCAGCCGAGCGGGGGGTTCCACAGATACGCAGTATTTT. Its protein is CASSRAGGSTDTQYF. The chain links TRBV7-3 to TRBJ2-3; TRBD2 aligns across 9 bases. CDR3 size: 15 residues. V lost 5 bases to trimming and J lost 2 bases; unmatched junction nucleotides: 5. Germline CDR1 SGHTA, CDR2 FQGTGA.

The genes are TRBV5-4 and TRBJ1-1, with 7 bases matching TRBD1. The CDR3 sequence is 17 residues long. After removal of 4 bases from V and 4 bases from J, the junction contained 16 bases not matched to a gene. The germline CDR1 and CDR2 sequences are SGHNT and YYREEE (reference sequence). The CDR3 coding sequence is TGTGCCAGCAGCATAGGAGCGGGAGGGGGCCGGGGCACTGAAGCTTTCTTT. Its translation is CASSIGAGGGRGTEAFF.

A few counts support this clone. This rearrangement joins TRBV25-1 to TRBJ1-1; 8 nucleotides agree with TRBD1. V lost 5 bases, J lost 4 bases, and 12 bases stayed unmatched. The CDR3 extends over 16 amino acids. Germline V gene data show CDR1 as MGHDK and CDR2 as SYGVNS. The CDR3 spells CASSRGQGVMGTEAFF. The CDR3, as DNA: TGTGCCAGCAGTCGCGGACAGGGTGTAATGGGCACTGAAGCTTTCTTT.

This chain uses TRBV6-5 with TRBJ1-4; 7 nucleotides line up with TRBD1. In germline, CDR1 is MNHEY, CDR2 SVGAGI. J lost 0 bases, V lost 4 bases, and 2 bases had no gene match. This CDR3 spans 15 amino acids. The CDR3 nucleotides are TGTGCCAGCAGTTCCAGGGGGGCAACTAATGAAAAACTGTTTTTT. Protein sequence: CASSSRGATNEKLFF.

The gene calls are TRBV6-5 and TRBJ1-2; D is unresolved. V was shortened by 0 bases and J by 8 bases, with 10 bases between the two germline ends. Germline CDR1 reads MNHEY; CDR2 reads SVGAGI. The CDR3 is 13 amino acids. CDR3 sequence reads: CASSYSGGRGYTF. In DNA form, the CDR3 reads TGTGCCAGCAGTTACTCGGGAGGTCGCGGCTACACCTTC.

V gene TRBV6-5 combines with J gene TRBJ2-7; D gene ambiguous. The CDR3 is 11 residues long. Germline V lookup: CDR1 MNHEY, CDR2 SVGAGI. Deletions cut 8 bases from V and 3 bases from J, with 8 bases between. The CDR3 reads CASESGYEQYF. Here the CDR3 DNA reads TGTGCCAGCGAATCGGGCTACGAGCAGTACTTC.

The chain uses TRBV11-2 and TRBJ1-5; TRBD1 matches at 10 bases. The length of the CDR3 is 16 residues. V was clipped by 5 bases and J by 0 bases; unmatched bases: 4. Germline-derived CDR1 and CDR2 are SGHAT and FQNNGV. Here the CDR3 DNA reads TGTGCCAGCAGCCGGACAGGGGGTACTAGCAATCAGCCCCAGCATTTT. Its protein product is CASSRTGGTSNQPQHF.

The chain combines TRBV13 with TRBJ1-6; D ambiguous. This CDR3 comprises 14 residues. CDR1 is PRHDT, CDR2 FYEKMQ, per germline (reference sequence). The germline V and J ends were trimmed by 4 bases and 7 bases, with 11 bases remaining between them. In DNA, the CDR3 is TGTGCCAGCAGCTCCCGGGAACCCAATTCACCCCTCCACTTT. It specifies CASSSREPNSPLHF.

The chain employs TRBV4-3 and TRBJ2-3; 8 bases match TRBD2. The CDR3 contains 21 residues. The germline V gene has CDR1 LGHNA and CDR2 YSLEER. With V trimmed by 1 base and J by 4 bases, 22 bases remained unmatched. CDR3 bases: TGCGCCAGCAGCCAAGCCATCCCCGGGGGGGCGAGCCAAATGGTTCCAGATACGCAGTATTTT. Translating it yields CASSQAIPGGASQMVPDTQYF.

This chain joins TRBV11-3 and TRBJ2-7; 10 nucleotides match TRBD2. The CDR3 loop spans 14 amino acids. In germline, CDR1 is SGHNT, CDR2 YENEEA. V trimming: 5 bases; J trimming: 6 bases; junction bases outside the gene matches: 7. This CDR3 reads CASSPGLASVEQYF. CDR3 DNA sequence: TGTGCCAGCAGCCCGGGACTAGCGTCAGTCGAGCAGTACTTC.

The chain is built from TRBV3-1 (or the pseudogene TRBV3-2) and TRBJ2-3, with no clear D. CDR1 is LGHDT, CDR2 YNNKEL, per germline (reference sequence). This CDR3 is built from 13 residues. The V end lost 4 bases, the J end lost 1 base, and 6 bases lay between the germline ends. In DNA form, the CDR3 reads TGTGCCAGCAGCCCCCGGGGCACAGATACGCAGTATTTT. Protein: CASSPRGTDTQYF.

The V and J genes are TRBV5-1 and TRBJ2-2, with 9 bases that match TRBD2. CDR3 length: 16 amino acids. Germline V CDR1 and CDR2: SGHRS, YFSETQ. V was clipped by 3 bases and J by 0 bases; unmatched bases: 3. CDR3 DNA sequence: TGCGCCAGCAGCTCCAGCGGGAGGACGAACACCGGGGAGCTGTTTTTT. It is translated as CASSSSGRTNTGELFF.

In its sample, this clone was seen a few times. The rearrangement uses TRBV11-2 and TRBJ1-2, with 12 bases identical to TRBD1. CDR3 size: 18 residues. Germline loops: CDR1 SGHAT, CDR2 FQNNGV. V shed 5 bases, J shed 5 bases, and the junction held 15 bases outside the gene matches. CDR3 protein: CASSLQRDRGLSGYGYTF. The CDR3, as DNA: TGTGCCAGCAGCCTTCAACGGGACAGGGGGCTTTCCGGGTATGGCTACACCTTC.

J is TRBJ1-6 and V is TRBV10-2; TRBD1 aligns across 12 bases. Germline V gives CDR1 WSHSY, CDR2 SAAADI. V dropped 7 bases and J dropped 0; count of bases not matched to a gene: 4. The CDR3 runs to 17 residues. The CDR3 is CASTGTGGSSYNSPLHF. For the CDR3, the DNA is TGCGCCAGCACCGGGACAGGGGGCAGCTCCTATAATTCACCCCTCCACTTT.

This chain links TRBV5-1 with TRBJ1-5; possibly TRBD1 for D (5 bases). The V gene lost 0 bases and the J gene lost 2 bases, with 9 bases spanning the gap. Per germline, CDR1 SGHRS and CDR2 YFSETQ. The CDR3 totals 15 residues. CDR3 amino acids: CASSLEGYGNQPQHF. Here the CDR3 DNA reads TGCGCCAGCAGCTTGGAGGGGTACGGCAATCAGCCCCAGCATTTT.

The rearrangement uses TRBV6-5 and TRBJ1-2; TRBD1 matches at 12 bases. J lost 8 bases, V lost 2 bases, and 6 bases had no gene match. This CDR3 has 15 residues. Per germline, CDR1 MNHEY and CDR2 SVGAGI. In DNA form, the CDR3 reads TGTGCCAGCAGTTACGAGGGACAGGGGGCGGGAGGCTACACCTTC. It yields the protein CASSYEGQGAGGYTF.

The chain uses TRBV10-3 and TRBJ1-5; a possible D gene is TRBD1 (6 bases). V was shortened by 5 bases and J by 2 bases, with 16 bases between the two germline ends. The CDR3 sequence is 16 residues long. Germline loops: CDR1 ENHRY, CDR2 SYGVKD. This CDR3 is CAISNENRERNQPQHF. The CDR3 DNA reads as TGTGCCATCAGTAATGAAAACAGGGAACGCAATCAGCCCCAGCATTTT.